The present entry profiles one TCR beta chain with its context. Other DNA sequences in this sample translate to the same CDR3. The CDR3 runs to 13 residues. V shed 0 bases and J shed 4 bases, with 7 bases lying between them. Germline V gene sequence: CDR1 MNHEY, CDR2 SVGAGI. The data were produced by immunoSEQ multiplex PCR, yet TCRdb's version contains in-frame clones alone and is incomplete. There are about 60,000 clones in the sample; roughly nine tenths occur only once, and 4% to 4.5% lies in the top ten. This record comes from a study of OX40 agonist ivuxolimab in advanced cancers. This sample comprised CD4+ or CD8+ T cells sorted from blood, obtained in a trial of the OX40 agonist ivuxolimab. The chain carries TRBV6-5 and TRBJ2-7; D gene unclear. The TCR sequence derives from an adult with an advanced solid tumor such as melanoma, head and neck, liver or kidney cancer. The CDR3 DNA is TGTGCCAGCAGTTACTCGGCTGGGTACGAGCAGTACTTC. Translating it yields CASSYSAGYEQYF.